This T cell receptor (beta chain) was recovered during a study of T cell changes during pregnancy in multiple sclerosis. The V end lost 4 bases, the J end lost 1 base, and 13 bases lay between the germline ends. The germline CDR1 and CDR2 sequences are SEHNR and FQNEAQ (reference sequence). This CDR3 has 15 residues. TCRdb's copy holds only in-frame clones and misses some; the assay was immunoSEQ multiplex PCR. The repertoire holds about 68,000 clones, under 95% seen once, with 0.65% to 0.9% in the top ten. The sequence derives from a female donor with multiple sclerosis, enrolled in a pregnancy study. Sequencing used peripheral blood, obtained in the second trimester of pregnancy. This sequence joins TRBV7-9 and TRBJ1-1; a weak D match, TRBD1 (5 bases). The CDR3 coding sequence is TGTGCCAGCAGCTATCAACAGGACCCGAACACTGAAGCTTTCTTT. Its translation is CASSYQQDPNTEAFF.